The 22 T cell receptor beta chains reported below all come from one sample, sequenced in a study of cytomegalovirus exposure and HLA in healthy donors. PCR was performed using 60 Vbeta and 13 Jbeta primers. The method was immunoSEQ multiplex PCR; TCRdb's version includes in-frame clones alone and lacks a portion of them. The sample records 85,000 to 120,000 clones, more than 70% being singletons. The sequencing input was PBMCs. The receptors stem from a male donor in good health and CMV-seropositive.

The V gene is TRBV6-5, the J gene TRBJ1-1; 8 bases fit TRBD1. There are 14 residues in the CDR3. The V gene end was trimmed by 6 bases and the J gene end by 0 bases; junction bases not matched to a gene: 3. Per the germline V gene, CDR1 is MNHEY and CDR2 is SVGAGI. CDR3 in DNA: TGTGCCAGCAGCCCACAGGGGGTGAACACTGAAGCTTTCTTT. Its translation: CASSPQGVNTEAFF.

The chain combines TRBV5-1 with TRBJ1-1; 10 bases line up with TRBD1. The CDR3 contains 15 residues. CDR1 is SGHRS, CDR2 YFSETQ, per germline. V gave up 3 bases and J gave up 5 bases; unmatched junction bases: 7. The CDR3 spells CASSYQTGGYTEAFF. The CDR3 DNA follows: TGCGCCAGCAGCTATCAGACAGGGGGCTATACTGAAGCTTTCTTT.

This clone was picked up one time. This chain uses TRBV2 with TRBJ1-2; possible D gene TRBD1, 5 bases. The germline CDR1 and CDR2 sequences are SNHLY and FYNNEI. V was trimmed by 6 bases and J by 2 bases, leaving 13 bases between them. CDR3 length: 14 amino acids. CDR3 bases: TGTGCCAGCAGGGCACAACGGGGGAACTATGGCTACACCTTC. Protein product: CASRAQRGNYGYTF. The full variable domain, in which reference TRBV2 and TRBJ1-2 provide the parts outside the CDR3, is EPEVTQTPSHQVTQMGQEVILRCVPISNHLYFYWYRQILGQKVEFLVSFYNNEISEKSEIFDDQFSVERPDGSNFTLKIRSTKLEDSAMYFCASRAQRGNYGYTFGSGTRLTVV.

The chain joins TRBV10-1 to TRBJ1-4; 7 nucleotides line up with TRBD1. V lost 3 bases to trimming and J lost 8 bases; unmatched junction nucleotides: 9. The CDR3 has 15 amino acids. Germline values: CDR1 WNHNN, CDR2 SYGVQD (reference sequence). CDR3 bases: TGCGCCAGCAGTGAAGAGGGTACAGGGGACGAAAAACTGTTTTTT. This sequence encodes CASSEEGTGDEKLFF.

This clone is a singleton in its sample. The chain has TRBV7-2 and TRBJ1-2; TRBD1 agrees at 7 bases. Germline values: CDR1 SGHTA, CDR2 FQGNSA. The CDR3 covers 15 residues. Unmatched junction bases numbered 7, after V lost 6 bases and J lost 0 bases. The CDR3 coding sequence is TGTGCCAGCAGTTTGACAGGGTTCCCTAACTATGGCTACACCTTC. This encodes CASSLTGFPNYGYTF.

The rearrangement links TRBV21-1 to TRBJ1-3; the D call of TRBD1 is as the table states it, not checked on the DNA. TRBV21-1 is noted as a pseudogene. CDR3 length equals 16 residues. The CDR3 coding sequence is TGTGCCAGCAGCAAAGCGCAGACAGGGGATGGAAACACCATATATTTT. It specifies CASSKAQTGDGNTIYF.

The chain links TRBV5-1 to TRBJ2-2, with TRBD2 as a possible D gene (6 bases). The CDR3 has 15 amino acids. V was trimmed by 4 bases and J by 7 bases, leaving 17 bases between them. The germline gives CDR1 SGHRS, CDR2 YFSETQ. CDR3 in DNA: TGCGCCAGCAGCCTGTTAGGAGGGGTAATCGGGGAGCTGTTTTTT. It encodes CASSLLGGVIGELFF.

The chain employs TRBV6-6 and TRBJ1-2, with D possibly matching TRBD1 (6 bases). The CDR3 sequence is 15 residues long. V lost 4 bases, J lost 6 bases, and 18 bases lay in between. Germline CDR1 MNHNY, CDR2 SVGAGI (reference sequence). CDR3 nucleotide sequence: TGTGCCAGCAGTTTGACAGGATTCGAAGGGAATGGCTACACCTTC. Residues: CASSLTGFEGNGYTF.

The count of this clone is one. CDR3 sequence reads: CAWTTETGGTGELFF. CDR3 sequence (DNA): TGTGCCTGGACGACCGAGACAGGGGGAACCGGGGAGCTGTTTTTT. J is TRBJ2-2 and V is TRBV30; TRBD1 agrees at 9 bases. Germline-derived CDR1 and CDR2 are GTSNPN and SVGIG (reference sequence). The length of the CDR3 is 15 residues. V shed 4 bases and J 5 bases; nucleotides not matched to a gene: 8. The complete variable domain, with remaining parts taken from reference TRBV30 and TRBJ2-2, reads SQTIHQWPATLVQPVGSPLSLECTVEGTSNPNLYWYRQAAGRGLQLLFYSVGIGQISSEVPQNLSASRPQDRQFILSSKKLLLSDSGFYLCAWTTETGGTGELFFGEGSRLTVL.

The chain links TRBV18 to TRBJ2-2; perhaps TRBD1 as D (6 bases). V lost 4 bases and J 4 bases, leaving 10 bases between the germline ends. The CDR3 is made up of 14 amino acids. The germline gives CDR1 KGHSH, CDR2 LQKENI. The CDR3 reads CASSLPGATGELFF. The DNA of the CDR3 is TGTGCCAGCTCACTTCCAGGGGCCACCGGGGAGCTGTTTTTT.

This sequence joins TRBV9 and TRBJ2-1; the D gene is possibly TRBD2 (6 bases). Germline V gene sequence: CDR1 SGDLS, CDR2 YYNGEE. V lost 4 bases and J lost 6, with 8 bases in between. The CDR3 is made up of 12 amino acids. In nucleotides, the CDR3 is TGTGCCAGCAGCCGGGACTCCAATGAGCAGTTCTTC. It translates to CASSRDSNEQFF.

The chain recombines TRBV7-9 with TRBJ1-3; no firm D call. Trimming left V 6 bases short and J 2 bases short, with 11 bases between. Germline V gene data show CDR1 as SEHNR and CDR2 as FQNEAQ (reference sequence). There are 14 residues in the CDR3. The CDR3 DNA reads TGTGCCAGCAGTCCCCCGGGTACTGGAAACACCATATATTTT. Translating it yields CASSPPGTGNTIYF. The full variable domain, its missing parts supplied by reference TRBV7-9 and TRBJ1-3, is DTGVSQNPRHKITKRGQNVTFRCDPISEHNRLYWYRQTLGQGPEFLTYFQNEAQLEKSRLLSDRFSAERPKGSFSTLEIQRTEQGDSAMYLCASSPPGTGNTIYFGEGSWLTVV.

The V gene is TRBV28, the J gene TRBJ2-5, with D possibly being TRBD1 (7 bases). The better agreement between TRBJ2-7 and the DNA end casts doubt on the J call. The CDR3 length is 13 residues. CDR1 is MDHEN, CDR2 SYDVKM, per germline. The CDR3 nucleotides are TGTGCCAGTGCTCAGGGGGGAACCTACGAGCAGTACTTC. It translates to CASAQGGTYEQYF.

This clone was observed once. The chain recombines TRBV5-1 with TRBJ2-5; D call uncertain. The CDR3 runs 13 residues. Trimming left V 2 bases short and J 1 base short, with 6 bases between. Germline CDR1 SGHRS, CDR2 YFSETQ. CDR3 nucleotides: TGCGCCAGCAGCTTTGCGGCCCAAGAGACCCAGTACTTC. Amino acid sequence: CASSFAAQETQYF.

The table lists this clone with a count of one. CDR3 loop: CASSLIGINYGYTF. The CDR3 DNA follows: TGTGCCAGCAGCTTGATCGGGATTAACTATGGCTACACCTTC. The J gene is TRBJ1-2, the V gene TRBV5-4; D remains ambiguous. Germline V gives CDR1 SGHNT, CDR2 YYREEE (reference sequence). V dropped 1 base and J dropped 1 base, with 8 bases sitting between them. CDR3 length equals 14 residues.

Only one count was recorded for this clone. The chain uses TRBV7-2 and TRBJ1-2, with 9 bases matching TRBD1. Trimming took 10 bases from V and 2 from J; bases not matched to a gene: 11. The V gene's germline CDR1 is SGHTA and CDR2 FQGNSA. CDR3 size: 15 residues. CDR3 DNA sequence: TGTGCCATCAGAGGGGGACAGGGTGGAAACTATGGCTACACCTTC. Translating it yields CAIRGGQGGNYGYTF.

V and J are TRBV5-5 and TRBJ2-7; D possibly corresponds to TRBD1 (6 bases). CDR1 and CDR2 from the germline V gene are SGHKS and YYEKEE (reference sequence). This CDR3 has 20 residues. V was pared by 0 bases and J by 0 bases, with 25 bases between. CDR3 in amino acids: CASSLGGGGEGAYSSYEQYF. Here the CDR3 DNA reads TGTGCCAGCAGCTTGGGAGGTGGGGGCGAAGGAGCGTACTCCTCCTACGAGCAGTACTTC. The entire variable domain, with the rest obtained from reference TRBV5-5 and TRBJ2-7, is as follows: DAGVTQSPTHLIKTRGQQVTLRCSPISGHKSVSWYQQVLGQGPQFIFQYYEKEERGRGNFPDRFSARQFPNYSSELNVNALLLGDSALYLCASSLGGGGEGAYSSYEQYFGPGTRLTVT.

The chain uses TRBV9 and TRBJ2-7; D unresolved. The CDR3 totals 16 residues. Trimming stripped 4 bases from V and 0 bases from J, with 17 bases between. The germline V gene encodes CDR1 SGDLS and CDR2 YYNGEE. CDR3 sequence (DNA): TGTGCCAGCAGCCTTACTTCAACCCATAGCTCCTACGAGCAGTACTTC. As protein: CASSLTSTHSSYEQYF.

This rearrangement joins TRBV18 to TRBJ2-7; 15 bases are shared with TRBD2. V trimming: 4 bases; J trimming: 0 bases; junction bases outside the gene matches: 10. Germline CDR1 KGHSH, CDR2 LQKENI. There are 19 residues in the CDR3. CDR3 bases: TGTGCCAGCTCACTGAATTCGGGACTAGCGGGAGGAGGCTCCTACGAGCAGTACTTC. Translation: CASSLNSGLAGGGSYEQYF.

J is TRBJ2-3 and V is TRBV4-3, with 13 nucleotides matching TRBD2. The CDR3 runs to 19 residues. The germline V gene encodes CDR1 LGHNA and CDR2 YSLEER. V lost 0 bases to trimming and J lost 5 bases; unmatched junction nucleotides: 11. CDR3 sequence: CASSQDLRRTSGSKDTQYF. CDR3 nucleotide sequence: TGCGCCAGCAGCCAAGATTTAAGGAGGACTAGCGGGAGTAAAGATACGCAGTATTTT.

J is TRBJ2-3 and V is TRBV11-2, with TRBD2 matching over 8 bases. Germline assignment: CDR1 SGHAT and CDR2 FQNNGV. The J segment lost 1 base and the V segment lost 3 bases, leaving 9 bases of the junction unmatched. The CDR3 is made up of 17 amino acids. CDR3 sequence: CASSFGGRPLGTDTQYF. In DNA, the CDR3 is TGTGCCAGCAGCTTTGGCGGGAGGCCATTAGGCACAGATACGCAGTATTTT.

CDR3 sequence: CASRAGGYPYNEQFF. CDR3 DNA: TGTGCCAGTAGGGCGGGAGGATACCCCTACAATGAGCAGTTCTTC. The chain employs TRBV19 and TRBJ2-1; 8 nucleotides agree with TRBD2. V dropped 6 bases and J dropped 2; count of bases not matched to a gene: 6. The CDR3 loop spans 15 amino acids. Germline CDR1 and CDR2: LNHDA and SQIVND (reference sequence).